This T cell receptor (beta chain) was identified during a study of T cell responses to AZD1222 COVID-19 vaccine. Whole-study results and caveats: A rise in Spike-specific TCR breadth and depth followed two AZD1222 doses. Possibly, clonal diversity was underestimated; donors were largely white British and included more females.

The CDR3 extends over 17 amino acids. Germline V gene data show CDR1 as PRHDT and CDR2 as FYEKMQ (reference sequence). J gave up 0 bases and V 3 bases, and 10 bases lay outside the gene matches. On this clone: The antigen is undetermined.

Some second doses came at about 4 weeks and others at about 12 weeks; these were pooled. Profiling relied on immunoSEQ multiplex PCR, and the TCRdb table lists in-frame clones only, not all of them. The data contain roughly 140,000 clones, about 90% of them singletons. This receptor was identified in an adult who received the AZD1222 COVID-19 vaccine. This specimen was peripheral blood, taken 28 days after the second AZD1222 dose. The V and J genes are TRBV13 and TRBJ2-7; 8 bases match TRBD1. The CDR3, as DNA: TGTGCCAGCAGCTTCAAGGCCGGGGACAGGTACTCCTACGAGCAGTACTTC. Residues: CASSFKAGDRYSYEQYF.